The 4 T cell receptor beta chains listed next were all sequenced from one sample in a study of T-cell memory formation after mild COVID-19. One entry per CDR3 protein, called by TCRdb with MiXCR from the 5' RACE reads. The sample contains roughly 100,000 distinct CDR3 sequences, 13% of which appear only once. The sequenced material came from PBMCs or a T cell subset sorted from them (not recorded which). Source of these receptors: an adult woman who had mild COVID-19 (a few samples of this study predate the infection). Cell type and time point are not known.

The chain recombines TRBV7-9 with TRBJ1-2, with D hard to call. This CDR3 has 14 residues. Germline assignment: CDR1 SEHNR and CDR2 FQNEAQ (reference sequence). Trimming took off 2 bases at V and 5 bases at J, with 12 bases between the two ends. CDR3 DNA: TGTGCCAGCAGCTTAAGTGGGGTGGAGTATGGCTACACCTTC. This translates into CASSLSGVEYGYTF.

A single count supports this clonotype. V usage is TRBV20-1 and J usage is TRBJ2-6; D gene ambiguous. The length of the CDR3 is 15 residues. Germline V gives CDR1 DFQATT, CDR2 SNEGSKA (reference sequence). V was cut by 6 bases and J by 0 bases, with 12 bases left in between. The CDR3, as DNA: TGCAGTGCCGAGGCTGCCTACTCTGGGGCCAACGTCCTGACTTTC. Its protein is CSAEAAYSGANVLTF.

V gene TRBV10-3 combines with J gene TRBJ2-2; the D call may be TRBD1 or TRBD2 (5 bases each). The length of the CDR3 is 15 residues. Germline-derived CDR1 and CDR2 are ENHRY and SYGVKD. Trimming left V 2 bases short and J 4 bases short, with 11 bases between. CDR3 bases: TGTGCCATCAGTGAGCGGGGACCGGCCACCGGGGAGCTGTTTTTT. Its translation: CAISERGPATGELFF.

This clonotype was found a few times. This chain uses TRBV7-9 with TRBJ2-1; TRBD2 is a possible D gene (6 bases). V was shortened by 10 bases and J by 6 bases, with 7 bases between the two germline ends. This CDR3 is built from 10 residues. Germline assignment: CDR1 SEHNR and CDR2 FQNEAQ (reference sequence). CDR3 in amino acids: CANGGNEQFF. The CDR3 nucleotides read TGTGCCAACGGGGGCAATGAGCAGTTCTTC.